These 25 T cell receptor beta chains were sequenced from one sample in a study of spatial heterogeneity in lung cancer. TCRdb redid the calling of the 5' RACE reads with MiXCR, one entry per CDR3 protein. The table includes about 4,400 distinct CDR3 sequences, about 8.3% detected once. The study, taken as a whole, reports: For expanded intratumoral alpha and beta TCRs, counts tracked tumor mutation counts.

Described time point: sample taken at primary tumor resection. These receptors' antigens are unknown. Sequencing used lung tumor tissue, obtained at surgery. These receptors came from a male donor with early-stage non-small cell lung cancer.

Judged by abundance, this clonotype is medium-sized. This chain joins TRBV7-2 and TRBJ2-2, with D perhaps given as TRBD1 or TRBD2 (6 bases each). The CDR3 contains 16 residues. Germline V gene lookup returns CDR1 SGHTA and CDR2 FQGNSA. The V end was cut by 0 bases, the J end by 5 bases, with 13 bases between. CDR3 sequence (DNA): TGTGCCAGCAGCTTAGCTAGCGGAGGGGGGACCGGGGAGCTGTTTTTT. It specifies CASSLASGGGTGELFF.

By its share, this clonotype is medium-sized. CDR3 sequence reads: CATSDRGTGGEQYF. DNA of the CDR3: TGTGCCACCAGTGATCGCGGGACAGGGGGCGAGCAGTACTTC. The V gene is TRBV24-1, the J gene TRBJ2-7; 11 positions agree with TRBD1. The CDR3 is 14 amino acids. CDR1 is KGHDR, CDR2 SFDVKD, per germline. The V segment lost 3 bases and the J segment 6 bases; nucleotides outside the gene matches: 3.

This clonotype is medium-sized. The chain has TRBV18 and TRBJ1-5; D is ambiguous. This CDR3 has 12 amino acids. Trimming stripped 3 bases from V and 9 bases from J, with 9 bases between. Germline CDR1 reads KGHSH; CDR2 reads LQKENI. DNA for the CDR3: TGTGCCAGCTCACCCGGCACTGGGCCCCAGCATTTT. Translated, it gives CASSPGTGPQHF.

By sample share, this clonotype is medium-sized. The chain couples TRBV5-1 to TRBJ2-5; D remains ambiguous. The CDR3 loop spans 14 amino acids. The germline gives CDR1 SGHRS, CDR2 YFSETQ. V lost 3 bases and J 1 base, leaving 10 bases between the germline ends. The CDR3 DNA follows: TGCGCCAGCAGCTCCAACAGTATCCAAGAGACCCAGTACTTC. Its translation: CASSSNSIQETQYF.

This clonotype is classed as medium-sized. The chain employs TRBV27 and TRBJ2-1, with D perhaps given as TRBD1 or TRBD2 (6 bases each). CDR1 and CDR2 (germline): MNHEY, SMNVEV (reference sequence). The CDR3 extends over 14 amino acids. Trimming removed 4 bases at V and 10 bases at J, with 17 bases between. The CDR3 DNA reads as TGTGCCAGCAGTTCCCCAAGGGGGGCGGGAGAGCAGTTCTTC. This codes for CASSSPRGAGEQFF.

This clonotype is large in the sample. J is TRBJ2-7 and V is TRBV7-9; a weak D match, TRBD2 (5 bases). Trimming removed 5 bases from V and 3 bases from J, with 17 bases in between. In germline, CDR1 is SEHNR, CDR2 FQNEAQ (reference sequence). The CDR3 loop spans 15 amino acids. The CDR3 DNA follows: TGTGCCAGCAGCCCAGCCCGAGGGAATCACTACGAGCAGTACTTC. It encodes CASSPARGNHYEQYF.

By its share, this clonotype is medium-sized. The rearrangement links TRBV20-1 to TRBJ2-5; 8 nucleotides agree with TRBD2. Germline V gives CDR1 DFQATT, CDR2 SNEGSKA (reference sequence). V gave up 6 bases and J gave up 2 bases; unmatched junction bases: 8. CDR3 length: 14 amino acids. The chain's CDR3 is CSAPPGGVQETQYF. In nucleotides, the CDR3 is TGCAGTGCACCCCCGGGAGGGGTACAAGAGACCCAGTACTTC.

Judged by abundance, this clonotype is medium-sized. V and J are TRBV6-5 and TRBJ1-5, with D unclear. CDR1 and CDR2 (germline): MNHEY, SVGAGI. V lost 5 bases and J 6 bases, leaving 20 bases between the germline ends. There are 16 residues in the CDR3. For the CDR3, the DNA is TGTGCCAGCAGTCTCTCCGTGGGGAAGAGTGCTCAGCCCCAGCATTTT. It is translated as CASSLSVGKSAQPQHF.

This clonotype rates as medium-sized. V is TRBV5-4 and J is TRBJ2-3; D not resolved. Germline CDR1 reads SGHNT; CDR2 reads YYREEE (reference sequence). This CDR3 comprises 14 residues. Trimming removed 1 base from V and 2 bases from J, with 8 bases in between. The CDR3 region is CASSLKGYTDTQYF. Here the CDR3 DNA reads TGTGCCAGCAGCTTGAAGGGATACACAGATACGCAGTATTTT.

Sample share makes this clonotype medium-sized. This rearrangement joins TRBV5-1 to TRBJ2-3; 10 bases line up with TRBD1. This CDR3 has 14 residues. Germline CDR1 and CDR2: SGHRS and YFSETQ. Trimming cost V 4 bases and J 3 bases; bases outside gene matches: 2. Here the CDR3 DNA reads TGCGCCAGCAGCCGGGACAGGGGTACAGATACGCAGTATTTT. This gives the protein CASSRDRGTDTQYF.

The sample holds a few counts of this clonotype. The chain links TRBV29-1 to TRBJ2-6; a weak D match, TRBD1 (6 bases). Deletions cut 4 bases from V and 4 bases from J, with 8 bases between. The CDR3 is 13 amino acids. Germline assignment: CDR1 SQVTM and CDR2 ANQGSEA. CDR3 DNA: TGCAGCGTTGGGGGGCCCGGGGCCAACGTCCTGACTTTC. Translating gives CSVGGPGANVLTF. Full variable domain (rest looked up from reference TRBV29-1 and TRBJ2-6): SAVISQKPSRDICQRGTSLTIQCQVDSQVTMMFWYRQQPGQSLTLIATANQGSEATYESGFVIDKFPISRPNLTFSTLTVSNMSPEDSSIYLCSVGGPGANVLTFGAGSRLTVL.

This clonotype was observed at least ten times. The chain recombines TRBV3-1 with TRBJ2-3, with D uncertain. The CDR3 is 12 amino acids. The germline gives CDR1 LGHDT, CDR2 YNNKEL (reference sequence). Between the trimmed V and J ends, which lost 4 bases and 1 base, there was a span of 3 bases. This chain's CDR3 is CASSPGTDTQYF. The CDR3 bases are TGTGCCAGCAGCCCTGGCACAGATACGCAGTATTTT.

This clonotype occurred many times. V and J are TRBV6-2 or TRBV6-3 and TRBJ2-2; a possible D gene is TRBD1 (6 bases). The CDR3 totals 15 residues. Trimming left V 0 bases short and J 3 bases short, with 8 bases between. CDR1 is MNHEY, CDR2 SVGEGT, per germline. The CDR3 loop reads CASSYSGADTGELFF. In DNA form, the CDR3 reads TGTGCCAGCAGTTACTCGGGGGCGGACACCGGGGAGCTGTTTTTT.

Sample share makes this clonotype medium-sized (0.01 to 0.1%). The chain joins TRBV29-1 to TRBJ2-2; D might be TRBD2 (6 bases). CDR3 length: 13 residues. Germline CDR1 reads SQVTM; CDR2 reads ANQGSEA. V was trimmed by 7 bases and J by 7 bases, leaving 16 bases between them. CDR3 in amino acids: CSAEEGRGGELFF. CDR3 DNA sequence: TGCAGCGCCGAGGAAGGGCGGGGCGGGGAGCTGTTTTTT.

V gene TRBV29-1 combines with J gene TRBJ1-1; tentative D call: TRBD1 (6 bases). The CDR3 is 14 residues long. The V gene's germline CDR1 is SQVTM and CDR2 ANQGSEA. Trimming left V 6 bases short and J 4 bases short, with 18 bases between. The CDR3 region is CSVLLDQGSTEAFF. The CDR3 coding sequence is TGCAGCGTCCTTTTGGACCAGGGGTCCACTGAAGCTTTCTTT.

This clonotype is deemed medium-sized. For the CDR3, the DNA is TGCGCCAGCAGCTTGGTAGGGAACTCTGGAAACACCATATATTTT. Its translation: CASSLVGNSGNTIYF. The rearrangement links TRBV5-1 to TRBJ1-3; the D is unclear. The CDR3 is 15 residues long. V was clipped by 0 bases and J by 0 bases, with 7 bases between them. Germline V CDR1 and CDR2: SGHRS, YFSETQ.

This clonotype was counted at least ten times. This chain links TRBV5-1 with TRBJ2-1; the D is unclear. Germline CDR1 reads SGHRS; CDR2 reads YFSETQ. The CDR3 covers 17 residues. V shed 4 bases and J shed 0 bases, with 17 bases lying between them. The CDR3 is CASSPGSIGSSYNEQFF. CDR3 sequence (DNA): TGCGCCAGCAGCCCTGGCTCAATCGGTAGCTCCTACAATGAGCAGTTCTTC.

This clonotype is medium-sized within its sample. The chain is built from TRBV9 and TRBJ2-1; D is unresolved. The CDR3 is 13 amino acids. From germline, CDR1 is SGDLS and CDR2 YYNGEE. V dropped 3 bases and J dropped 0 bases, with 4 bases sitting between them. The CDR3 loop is CASSGSSYNEQFF. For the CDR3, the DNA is TGTGCCAGCAGCGGGAGCTCCTACAATGAGCAGTTCTTC.

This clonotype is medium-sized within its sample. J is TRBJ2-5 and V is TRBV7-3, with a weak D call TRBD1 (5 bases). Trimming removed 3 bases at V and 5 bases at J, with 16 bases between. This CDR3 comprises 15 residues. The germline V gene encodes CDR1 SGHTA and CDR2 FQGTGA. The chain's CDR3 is CASSFSAGLTETQYF. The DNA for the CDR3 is TGTGCCAGCAGCTTTTCGGCAGGGTTGACGGAGACCCAGTACTTC.

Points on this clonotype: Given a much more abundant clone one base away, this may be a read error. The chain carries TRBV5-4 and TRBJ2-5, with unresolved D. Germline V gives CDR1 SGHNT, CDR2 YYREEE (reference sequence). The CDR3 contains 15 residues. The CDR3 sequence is CTSSLAGLEMETQYF. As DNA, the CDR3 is TGTACCAGCAGCTTGGCCGGGCTGGAGATGGAGACCCAGTACTTC.

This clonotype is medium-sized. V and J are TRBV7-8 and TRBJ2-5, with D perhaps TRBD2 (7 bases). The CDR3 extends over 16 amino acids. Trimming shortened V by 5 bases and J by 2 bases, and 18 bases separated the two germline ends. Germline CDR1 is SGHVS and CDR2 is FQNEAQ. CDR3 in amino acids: CASSPLGGAGQETQYF. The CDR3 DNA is TGTGCCAGCAGCCCCTTAGGGGGGGCAGGTCAAGAGACCCAGTACTTC.

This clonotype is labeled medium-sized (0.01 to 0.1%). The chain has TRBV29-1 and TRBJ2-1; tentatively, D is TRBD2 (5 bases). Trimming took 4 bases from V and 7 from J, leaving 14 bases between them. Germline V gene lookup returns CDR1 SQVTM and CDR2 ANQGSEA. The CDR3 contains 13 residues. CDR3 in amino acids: CSVAPTSGNEQFF. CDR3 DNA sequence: TGCAGCGTTGCCCCTACATCGGGGAATGAGCAGTTCTTC.

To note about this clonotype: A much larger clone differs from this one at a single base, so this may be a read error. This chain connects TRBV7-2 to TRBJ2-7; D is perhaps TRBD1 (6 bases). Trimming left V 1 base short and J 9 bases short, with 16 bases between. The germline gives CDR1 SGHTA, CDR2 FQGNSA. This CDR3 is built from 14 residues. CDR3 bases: TGTGCCAGCAGCTTAGTAGCGTGGGGGCAGGTGCAGTACTTC. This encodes CASSLVAWGQVQYF.

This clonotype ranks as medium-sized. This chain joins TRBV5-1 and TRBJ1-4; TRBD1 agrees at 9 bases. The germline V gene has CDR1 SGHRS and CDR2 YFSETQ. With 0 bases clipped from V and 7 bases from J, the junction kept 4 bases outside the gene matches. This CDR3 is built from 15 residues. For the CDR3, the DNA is TGCGCCAGCAGCTTGGCCGGGGACAGGGTTGAAAAACTGTTTTTT. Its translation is CASSLAGDRVEKLFF.

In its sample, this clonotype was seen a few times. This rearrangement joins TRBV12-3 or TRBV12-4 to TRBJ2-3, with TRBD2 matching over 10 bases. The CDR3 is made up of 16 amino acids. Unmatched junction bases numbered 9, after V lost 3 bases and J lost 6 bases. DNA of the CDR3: TGTGCCAGCAGTTTCCTAAGCGGGGGGGCATGGGATACGCAGTATTTT. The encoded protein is CASSFLSGGAWDTQYF.